The sequence of this T cell receptor (beta chain) was determined in a study of cytotoxic CD8 clonotypes in ibrutinib-treated CLL. Details on this clone: Other DNA sequences in the same sample also yield this CDR3.

Trimming cost V 0 bases and J 8 bases; bases outside gene matches: 7. CDR3 size: 16 residues. CDR1 SGDLS and CDR2 YYNGEE come from the germline V gene. Assay: immunoSEQ multiplex PCR; the TCRdb copy retains only in-frame clones and omits some. The table has tens of thousands of clones, 70% seen once. The receptor was derived from a human donor with chronic lymphocytic leukemia. The sample was PBMCs, taken at disease progression, from a patient treated with ibrutinib. The rearrangement uses TRBV9 and TRBJ1-6; the match to TRBD1 covers 8 bases. CDR3 sequence reads: CASSVAPDRADSPLHF. The CDR3 nucleotides read TGTGCCAGCAGCGTAGCTCCGGACAGGGCGGATTCACCCCTCCACTTT.